The source of this T cell receptor beta chain is a study of cytomegalovirus exposure and HLA in healthy donors. This clone occurred once. Clones were sequenced by immunoSEQ multiplex PCR, and TCRdb holds only the in-frame ones, with some missing. Of 55,000 to 70,000 clones listed, 75% to 90% are singletons. Germline-derived CDR1 and CDR2 are SGHTA and FQGNSA. V was shortened by 1 base and J by 0 bases, with 10 bases between the two germline ends. The length of the CDR3 is 16 residues. The TCR was taken from a woman aged 18-29 years in good health and CMV-seronegative. The chain couples TRBV7-2 to TRBJ1-5, with a weak D call TRBD1 (5 bases). The sequencing sample was made of PBMCs. DNA for the CDR3: TGTGCCAGCAGCTTAGTCCCAGGGTATAGCAATCAGCCCCAGCATTTT. Amino acid sequence: CASSLVPGYSNQPQHF. Full variable domain (rest looked up from reference TRBV7-2 and TRBJ1-5): GAGVSQSPSNKVTEKGKDVELRCDPISGHTALYWYRQSLGQGLEFLIYFQGNSAPDKSGLPSDRFSAERTGGSVSTLTIQRTQQEDSAVYLCASSLVPGYSNQPQHFGDGTRLSIL.